This T cell receptor beta chain was sequenced in a study of cytomegalovirus exposure and HLA in healthy donors. Whole-study findings and limits: Equally common other TCR beta chains were less clonally expanded than HLA-associated ones, a later analysis found. TCR beta sequences reportedly predicted most subjects' HLA-A and HLA-B alleles accurately. A few chains linked to CMV were shown in vitro to be specific for CMV antigens. TCR sequences were mostly rare, though some public TCRs occurred in many donors.

Primers: 60 Vbeta forward and 13 Jbeta reverse. Sequencing used immunoSEQ multiplex PCR; TCRdb keeps in-frame clones, though not all of them. Among 110,000 to 150,000 clones, roughly 76% were seen once, and the ten largest hold 1.2%. Turning to this clone: Its antigen is unknown.

The sequence was obtained from a female donor in good health and CMV-seronegative. Material: PBMCs.

CDR3 sequence (DNA): TGCAGCGTTGAACGGGTCTTAGGCAGTTTGAACACTGAAGCTTTCTTT. It encodes CSVERVLGSLNTEAFF. This rearrangement joins TRBV29-1 to TRBJ1-1; D gene uncertain. CDR1 is SQVTM, CDR2 ANQGSEA, per germline. The CDR3 sequence is 16 residues long. Trimming left V 2 bases short and J 0 bases short, with 16 bases between.